This T cell receptor beta chain is drawn from a study of Ad26.COV2.S vaccination and SARS-CoV-2 variants. Study context: A participant enrolled in the COV1001 Ad26.COV2.S trial arm provided the sample.

Germline V gene lookup returns CDR1 LNHDA and CDR2 SQIVND (reference sequence). Between the trimmed V and J ends, which lost 5 bases and 7 bases, there was a span of 17 bases. This CDR3 is built from 15 residues. The assay was immunoSEQ multiplex PCR, and TCRdb's table has in-frame clones only and misses some. The table records about 330,000 clones, roughly 90% of them present only once. The treatment was: 19 received Ad26.COV2.S at low or high dose, single or two shots; about 5 received placebo; per-sample allocation not given. All samples were drawn on day 63, counting from the first vaccine or placebo injection. A Boston donor was an adult aged 18-55 years. What was given as vaccine was an Ad26 vector encoding Wuhan-strain SARS-CoV-2 spike.

This TCR derives from a person aged 18-65 years who received the Ad26.COV2.S COVID-19 vaccine or a placebo. The sequences come from peripheral blood, collected in a trial of Ad26.COV2.S vaccine versus placebo. The rearrangement links TRBV19 to TRBJ1-4; TRBD1 is a possible D gene (5 bases). The CDR3 sequence: CASSARDPLSEKLFF. The CDR3 coding sequence is TGTGCCAGTAGTGCCAGGGACCCCCTATCTGAAAAACTGTTTTTT.